This T cell receptor (beta chain) emerged from a study of cytomegalovirus exposure and HLA in healthy donors. The PCR employed 60 Vbeta primers together with 13 Jbeta primers. Produced via immunoSEQ multiplex PCR; TCRdb's table is partial and in-frame only. This table holds around 200,000 clones, 60% to 80% found once. CDR3 length equals 14 residues. Germline assignment: CDR1 SGHDT and CDR2 YYEEEE. Trimming removed 1 base from V and 6 bases from J, with 11 bases in between. Sequenced input: PBMCs. This TCR derives from a man aged 18 to 30 in good health and CMV-seronegative. V is TRBV5-6 and J is TRBJ2-1, with D possibly TRBD1 on 5 matching bases. The CDR3 DNA sequence: TGTGCCAGCAGCTTGCGTCAGGGAAGCAATGAGCAGTTCTTC. Protein: CASSLRQGSNEQFF.